The subject of this entry is one TCR beta chain. The antigen is not known. V shed 6 bases and J 5 bases; nucleotides not matched to a gene: 8. The germline V gene encodes CDR1 SGHAT and CDR2 FQNNGV. This CDR3 contains 14 residues. The entry originates in a study of OX40 agonist ivuxolimab in advanced cancers. Overall study context: Ivuxolimab, which patients received intravenously every 2 weeks, was dosed at 0.01 to 10 mg/kg. Patients treated during dose escalation were battling hepatocellular carcinoma, melanoma, renal cell or head and neck cancer. Study-wide results and limits: CD8+ T cells (on average) carried more expanded clones than CD4+ T cells.

This table comes from immunoSEQ multiplex PCR, and its TCRdb copy is limited to in-frame clones, with some not included. The table lists about 50,000 clones, about 90% of them singletons. The sample was CD4+ or CD8+ T cells sorted from blood, taken in a trial of the OX40 agonist ivuxolimab. The J gene is TRBJ2-5, the V gene TRBV11-2, with 8 bases fitting TRBD2. This receptor was taken from an adult with an advanced solid tumor such as melanoma, head and neck, liver or kidney cancer. The CDR3 DNA follows: TGTGCCAGCAGGCCAACTAGCGGAGGGGAGACCCAGTACTTC. Encoded protein: CASRPTSGGETQYF.